This T cell receptor beta chain is from a study of type 1 regulatory T cells. Study observations and caveats: Compared with non-Tr1 cells, Tr1 cells showed a narrower TCR repertoire.

The CDR3 is made up of 18 amino acids. Trimming shortened V by 0 bases and J by 8 bases, and 23 bases separated the two germline ends. TCRdb analysed the reads with MiXCR anew, one entry per CDR3 protein. The sample has approximately 43,000 distinct CDR3 sequences, 12% seen once. This clonotype came up a few times. The antigen is not known. This receptor was taken from a human donor in good health. Sequencing input: cultured non-Tr1 T cells, either the whole culture or a sorted T cell fraction (not recorded which). V gene TRBV12-3 or TRBV12-4 combines with J gene TRBJ2-1; D unresolved. CDR3 region: CASSLASQRNYRPYEQFF. The CDR3 DNA reads TGTGCCAGCAGTTTAGCGAGTCAGAGAAATTATCGGCCTTATGAGCAGTTCTTC.